This T cell receptor beta chain is drawn from a study of blood T cells in healthy people across ages. For the second PCR, which ran for about 7 to 11 cycles, a sample-barcoded 5' primer and a J-beta primer mix were used. MiXCR, applied by TCRdb to the 5' RACE reads, yields one record per CDR3 protein. The data hold 1,500,000 or so distinct CDR3 sequences, with approximately 60% observed a single time. Total RNA amounts of at least 5.5 micrograms were extracted per sample. CDR1 DFQATT and CDR2 SNEGSKA come from the germline V gene (reference sequence). This CDR3 has 15 residues. With 6 bases clipped from V and 7 bases from J, the junction kept 12 bases outside the gene matches. This clonotype was counted many times. Its matching antigen is unknown. Overall study findings and caveats: The authors considered diversity estimates from one million T cells to be underestimates.

The sequence was collected from a man younger than 30 in good health. The J gene is TRBJ2-7, the V gene TRBV20-1; 13 bases are shared with TRBD2. Sequencing was carried out using blood. DNA of the CDR3: TGCAGTGCGGGTGGACTAGCGGGAGACGGGAGTGAGCAGTACTTC. Translating gives CSAGGLAGDGSEQYF.